This T cell receptor beta chain was captured in a study of a mutant IDH1 vaccine in newly diagnosed glioma. Study at large: Patients had received radiotherapy, temozolomide, or both previously, most receiving both.

For this clone: Its specificity is not known.

The time point: week 35, safety follow-up. Mutant IDH1 20-mer peptide, at 300 ug, made up each vaccine dose, with topical imiquimod. The table came from immunoSEQ multiplex PCR; TCRdb's copy has only in-frame clones and leaves some out. The sample carries around 50,000 clones, approximately 79% recorded once. CDR3 size: 17 residues. Germline values: CDR1 SEHNR, CDR2 FQNEAQ (reference sequence). V shed 4 bases, J shed 6 bases, and the junction held 10 bases outside the gene matches. The receptor was isolated from a man in his forties or fifties with glioma. The chain recombines TRBV7-9 with TRBJ2-3; 13 bases align to TRBD2. Sequencing used PBMCs, obtained from a glioma patient whose treatment included an IDH1 peptide vaccine. For the CDR3, the DNA is TGTGCCAGCAGCTCCCGGACTAGCGGGGGACCGGGGGATACGCAGTATTTT. Its translation is CASSSRTSGGPGDTQYF.